Described below is a single T cell receptor beta chain sequence and its context. Other DNA sequences in this specimen translate into the identical CDR3. These data belong to a study of blood T cell repertoires in COVID-19. On the study more broadly: There were acute and convalescent COVID-19 samples, and they came from the United States, Italy and Spain.

As handled by the study authors: Amplification from reference gene primers served as the basis for estimated nucleated cell counts. The method was immunoSEQ multiplex PCR; TCRdb's version includes in-frame clones alone and lacks a portion of them. From that table come the V and J calls and clone size; the DNA was used to work out D and trimming. The profile shows under 300,000 clones, roughly 79% of them singletons. The sample consisted of peripheral blood. This clonotype was obtained from a woman in her sixties with active or convalescent COVID-19.

CDR3 nucleotide sequence: TGTGCCATCAGGTTGGACAGGGGCACTGAAGCTTTCTTT. Amino acids: CAIRLDRGTEAFF. The chain combines TRBV10-3 with TRBJ1-1; 9 nucleotides match TRBD1. After removal of 6 bases from V and 4 bases from J, the junction contained 3 bases not matched to a gene. Germline V CDR1 and CDR2: ENHRY, SYGVKD. CDR3 size: 13 residues.